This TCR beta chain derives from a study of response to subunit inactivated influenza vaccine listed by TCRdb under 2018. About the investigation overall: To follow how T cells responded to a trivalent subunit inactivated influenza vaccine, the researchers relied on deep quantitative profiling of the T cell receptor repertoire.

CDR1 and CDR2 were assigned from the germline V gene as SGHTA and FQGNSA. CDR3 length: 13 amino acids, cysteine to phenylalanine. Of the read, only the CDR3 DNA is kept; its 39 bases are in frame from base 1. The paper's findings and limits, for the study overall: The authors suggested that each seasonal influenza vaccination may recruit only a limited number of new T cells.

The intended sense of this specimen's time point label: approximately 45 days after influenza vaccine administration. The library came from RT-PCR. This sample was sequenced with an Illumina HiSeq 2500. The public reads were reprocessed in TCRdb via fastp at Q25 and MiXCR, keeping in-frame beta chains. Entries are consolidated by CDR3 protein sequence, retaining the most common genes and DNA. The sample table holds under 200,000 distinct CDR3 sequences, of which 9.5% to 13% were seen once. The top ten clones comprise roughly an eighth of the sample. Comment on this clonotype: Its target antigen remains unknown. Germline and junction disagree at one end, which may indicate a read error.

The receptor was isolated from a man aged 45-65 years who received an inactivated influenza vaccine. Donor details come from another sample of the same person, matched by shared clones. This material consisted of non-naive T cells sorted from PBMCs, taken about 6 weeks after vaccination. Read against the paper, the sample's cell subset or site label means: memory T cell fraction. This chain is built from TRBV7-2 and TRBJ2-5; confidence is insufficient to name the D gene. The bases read TGTGCCAGCAGCCAAACCTTTCAAGAGACCCAGTCCTTC. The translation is CASSQTFQETQSF. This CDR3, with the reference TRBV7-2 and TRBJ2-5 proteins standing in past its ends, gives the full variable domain GAGVSQSPSNKVTEKGKDVELRCDPISGHTALYWYRQSLGQGLEFLIYFQGNSAPDKSGLPSDRFSAERTGGSVSTLTIQRTQQEDSAVYLCASSQTFQETQSFGPGTRLLVL.